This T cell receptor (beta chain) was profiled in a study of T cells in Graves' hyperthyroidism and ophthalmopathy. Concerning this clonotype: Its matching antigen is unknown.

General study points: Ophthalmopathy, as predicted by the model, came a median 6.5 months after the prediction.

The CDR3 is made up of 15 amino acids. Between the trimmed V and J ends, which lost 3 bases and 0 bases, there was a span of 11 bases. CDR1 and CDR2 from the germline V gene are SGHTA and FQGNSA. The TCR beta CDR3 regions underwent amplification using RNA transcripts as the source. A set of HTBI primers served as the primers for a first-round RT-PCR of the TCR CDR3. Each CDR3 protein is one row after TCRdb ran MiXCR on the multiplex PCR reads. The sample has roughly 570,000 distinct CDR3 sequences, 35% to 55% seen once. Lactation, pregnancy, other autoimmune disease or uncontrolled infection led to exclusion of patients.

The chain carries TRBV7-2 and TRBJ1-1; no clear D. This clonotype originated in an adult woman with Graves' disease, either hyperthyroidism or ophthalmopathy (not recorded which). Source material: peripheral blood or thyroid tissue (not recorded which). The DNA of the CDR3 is TGTGCCAGCAGCTTCAGGTCAGCGGTGAACACTGAAGCTTTCTTT. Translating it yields CASSFRSAVNTEAFF.